This T cell receptor beta chain was sequenced in a study of blood T cell repertoires in COVID-19. Some clones are missing from TCRdb's copy, which holds only in-frame ones; the method was immunoSEQ multiplex PCR. The table has about 260,000 clones, 70% to 90% seen once. Concerning this clone itself: The same CDR3 is also encoded by other DNA sequences in this sample.

The CDR3 loop spans 15 amino acids. Trimming removed 2 bases from V and 2 bases from J; junction bases left unmatched: 2. Germline values: CDR1 KGHDR, CDR2 SFDVKD. The specimen sequenced was PBMCs or T cells enriched from blood (not recorded which). The sequence was obtained from a man over 45 who had been exposed to COVID-19. This rearrangement joins TRBV24-1 to TRBJ1-3, with 7 bases matching TRBD1. In DNA, the CDR3 is TGTGCCACCAGTGATTCCAGGGGGACTGGAAACACCATATATTTT. Its protein product is CATSDSRGTGNTIYF.